Listed below are T cell receptor beta chains from one sample, sequenced in a study of cytomegalovirus exposure and HLA in healthy donors. Sequencing was performed with immunoSEQ multiplex PCR; in TCRdb, only in-frame clones are kept and a portion is missing. The top ten hold approximately 31% of the sample, which has about 120,000 clones, about 80% seen once. Sequenced: PBMCs. The receptors here all came from a man between 60 and 75 years old in good health and CMV-seropositive. The CDR3 runs from the conserved cysteine through the conserved F or W. A D gene is named only where the DNA matches it firmly. The listing skips clone size in some rows; elsewhere it reads once, few, many or a size class.

J | D | V | size | DNA | CDR3
TRBJ2-5 | NA | TRBV30 | NA | TGTGCCTGGAGTCGACGCCACGCCGGGGTAGGGCCAGAGACCCAGTACTTC | CAWSRRHAGVGPETQYF
TRBJ1-2 | TRBD1 | TRBV29-1 | NA | TGCAGCGTTGAAGTGGACAGGGGGCGAGGCTACACCTTC | CSVEVDRGRGYTF
TRBJ1-6 | TRBD1 | TRBV11-2 | NA | TGTGCCAGCAGCGGTACAGGGGGCGGTTCACCCCTCCACTTT | CASSGTGGGSPLHF
TRBJ2-7 | TRBD1 | TRBV18 | NA | TGTGCCAGCTCACCCGCATCGACAGGGGACCTCGAGCAGTACTTC | CASSPASTGDLEQYF
TRBJ1-5 | NA | TRBV28 | NA | TGTGCCAGCAGTTGGACAGTTTCGCCCCAGCATTTT | CASSWTVSPQHF
TRBJ1-1 | NA | TRBV5-4 | NA | TGTGCCATACGATCCGAGGCGTTCACTGAAGCTTTCTTT | CAIRSEAFTEAFF
TRBJ2-1 | TRBD2 | TRBV6-4 | NA | TGTGCCAGCAGCCCGGGACTAGCGCAACGGAGTGTGCAGTTCTTC | CASSPGLAQRSVQFF
TRBJ1-2 | NA | TRBV5-4 | NA | TGTGCCAGCAGCTTGAAGGTTGGGGGCGCGGATGGCTACACCTTC | CASSLKVGGADGYTF
TRBJ2-5 | TRBD1 | TRBV19 | NA | TGTGCCAGTAGTGCCGGGACAGGGAAGGAGGAGACCCAGTACTTC | CASSAGTGKEETQYF
TRBJ2-5 | TRBD2 | TRBV7-8 | NA | TGTGCCAGCAGCGCCACACGACTAGCGGGGGTCCAAGAGACCCAGTACTTC | CASSATRLAGVQETQYF
TRBJ2-1 | TRBD1 | TRBV5-1 | once | TGCGCCAGCAGCTTAGGGACAGGAAACAATGAGCAGTTCTTC | CASSLGTGNNEQFF
TRBJ2-5 | TRBD1 | TRBV9 | NA | TGTGCCAGCAGCGTAGAGACAGGGCCTCAAGAGACCCAGTACTTC | CASSVETGPQETQYF
TRBJ2-1 | NA | TRBV11-3 | NA | TGTGCCAGCAGTCTTCCAGGGGTACGTGAGCAGTTCTTC | CASSLPGVREQFF
TRBJ2-5 | NA | TRBV28 | NA | TGTGCCAGCAGTTTTCCAGACAGTAATCAAGAGACCCAGTACTTC | CASSFPDSNQETQYF
TRBJ2-1 | NA | TRBV5-1 | NA | TGCGCCAGCAGCTTGGCGGTGACCCCAGGGAATGAGCAGTTCTTC | CASSLAVTPGNEQFF
TRBJ1-5 | NA | TRBV5-8 | NA | TGTGCCAGCAGCTTGGTGCCAGGGGTTCAGCCCCAGCATTTT | CASSLVPGVQPQHF
TRBJ1-4 | NA | TRBV13 | NA | TGTGCCAGCAGCTTAGGCCAGTATTATGAAAAACTGTTTTTT | CASSLGQYYEKLFF
TRBJ1-5 | NA | TRBV9 | NA | TGTGCCAGCAGCCCACACTCCGGGGGGCAGCCCCAGCATTTT | CASSPHSGGQPQHF
TRBJ2-1 | TRBD2 | TRBV4-1 | few | TGCGCCAGCAGCCTTGCTAGCGGGAGGTACAATGAGCAGTTCTTC | CASSLASGRYNEQFF
TRBJ2-2 | TRBD2 | TRBV7-3 | NA | TGTGCCAGCAGCCGGACTAGCGGGAACACCGGGGAGCTGTTTTTT | CASSRTSGNTGELFF
TRBJ2-1 | NA | TRBV11-3 | NA | TGTGCCAGCAGCTTAGGCAGTGTGCCTGAGCAGTTCTTC | CASSLGSVPEQFF
TRBJ1-4 | NA | TRBV19 | NA | TGTGCCAGTAGTATAACTCAGGTCCGGGAAAAACTGTTTTTT | CASSITQVREKLFF
TRBJ2-2 | TRBD2 | TRBV2 | NA | TGTGCCAGCAGTACCATAGCGGGCTCCAACACCGGGGAGCTGTTTTTT | CASSTIAGSNTGELFF
TRBJ2-5 | NA | TRBV7-3 | NA | TGTGCCAGCAGCTTAACGTGGGGCCTCCAAGAGACCCAGTACTTC | CASSLTWGLQETQYF
TRBJ2-1 | TRBD2 | TRBV11-2 | few | TGTGCCAGCAGCTTCGCGGGGGACTACAATGAGCAGTTCTTC | CASSFAGDYNEQFF
TRBJ1-1 | NA | TRBV5-1 | once | TGCGCCAGCAGCCCCGGGACTGACTTCATGAACACTGAAGCTTTCTTT | CASSPGTDFMNTEAFF
TRBJ1-4 | TRBD1 | TRBV28 | NA | TGTGCCAGCAGTTTGACAGGGGGCTTGAATGAAAAACTGTTTTTT | CASSLTGGLNEKLFF
TRBJ1-1 | NA | TRBV6-5 | NA | TGTGCCAGCAGGCGGGGAATTGAAGCTTTCTTT | CASRRGIEAFF
TRBJ2-7 | NA | TRBV5-1 | once | TGCGCCAGCAGCTTGGGAGGGTACGAGCAGTACTTC | CASSLGGYEQYF
TRBJ2-1 | TRBD2 | TRBV27 | NA | TGTGCCATCCAGGCGGGAGGGCCGATGAATGAGCAGTTCTTC | CAIQAGGPMNEQFF
TRBJ2-1 | NA | TRBV6-1 | once | TGTGCCAGCAGTGGCCGACTAGATTACAATGAGCAGTTCTTC | CASSGRLDYNEQFF
TRBJ1-5 | NA | TRBV19 | NA | TGTGCCAGTAGTATTCCCCGGGATTATAGCAATCAGCCCCAGCATTTT | CASSIPRDYSNQPQHF
TRBJ1-3 | TRBD1 | TRBV9 | NA | TGTGCCAGCAGCTCTAGGGGACAGGGAGGAAACACCATATATTTT | CASSSRGQGGNTIYF
TRBJ2-3 | TRBD2 | TRBV30 | NA | TGTGCCTGGAGTGTTTTAGCGGGGTCCACCACAGATACGCAGTATTTT | CAWSVLAGSTTDTQYF
TRBJ2-3 | TRBD2 | TRBV9 | NA | TGTGCCAGCAGCGGCCGACTAGCGGGGCCCGGGGCGCAGTATTTT | CASSGRLAGPGAQYF
TRBJ2-3 | NA | TRBV11-2 | NA | TGTGCCAGCAGCCTCCAGCGGGGCACAGATACGCAGTATTTT | CASSLQRGTDTQYF
TRBJ1-1 | NA | TRBV5-4 | NA | NA | CASRFGEGNANTEAFF
TRBJ1-2 | NA | TRBV9 | NA | TGTGCCAGCAGCGTAGTAGCCGGCGGCTACACCTTC | CASSVVAGGYTF
TRBJ2-7 | NA | TRBV18 | NA | TGTGCCAGCTCTTCCCAGGGGATATCCTACGAGCAGTACTTC | CASSSQGISYEQYF
TRBJ2-7 | NA | TRBV27 | few | TGTGCCAGCAGCCGAACCTGGCCCTACGAGCAGTACTTC | CASSRTWPYEQYF
TRBJ1-2 | NA | TRBV5-4 | NA | TGTGCCAGCAGTGCGGACACTTATGGCTACACCTTC | CASSADTYGYTF
TRBJ2-7 | NA | TRBV29-1 | NA | TGCAGCGTTGAAAGCCGCTCCTACGAGCAGTACTTC | CSVESRSYEQYF
TRBJ2-2 | TRBD1 | TRBV30 | NA | TGTGCCTGGAGTCTTAACAGGGGCACCGGGGAGCTGTTTTTT | CAWSLNRGTGELFF
TRBJ2-5 | NA | TRBV5-6 | few | TGTGCCAGCAGCTTGGCGGGGACCCAGTACTTC | CASSLAGTQYF
TRBJ1-5 | TRBD1 | TRBV2 | NA | TGTGCCAGCAGTGCCGACAGGGGCCCGGGTCAGCCCCAGCATTTT | CASSADRGPGQPQHF
TRBJ2-5 | NA | TRBV4-2 | NA | TGTGCCAGCAGCCAAGGTGGGGACAACCAAGAGACCCAGTACTTC | CASSQGGDNQETQYF
TRBJ1-3 | NA | TRBV11-2 | few | TGTGCCGGCTCGCGGGGGCGCGGAAACACCATATATTTT | CAGSRGRGNTIYF
TRBJ1-1 | NA | TRBV9 | NA | TGTGCCAGCAGCACCACAGGGCGTCCCACTGAAGCTTTCTTT | CASSTTGRPTEAFF
TRBJ1-2 | TRBD1 | TRBV9 | NA | TGTGCCAGCAGCCCGGGACAGGCACACTATGGCTACACCTTC | CASSPGQAHYGYTF
TRBJ2-3 | NA | TRBV7-6 | NA | TGTGCCAGCAGCCGCGACTTGCGCGAAGATACGCAGTATTTT | CASSRDLREDTQYF
TRBJ1-2 | NA | TRBV7-3 | NA | TGTGCCAGCAGCTCTTCAGGGGTGATAGGCTACACCTTC | CASSSSGVIGYTF
TRBJ1-1 | NA | TRBV5-1 | NA | TGCGCCAGCAGCTCCTCAGGAAACACTGAAGCTTTCTTT | CASSSSGNTEAFF
TRBJ2-3 | NA | TRBV9 | few | TGTGCCAGCAGCACCCACAGGGGCACAGATACGCAGTATTTT | CASSTHRGTDTQYF
TRBJ1-3 | TRBD1 | TRBV5-1 | NA | TGCGCCAGCAGCTCGACAGGGGACTCTGGAAACACCATATATTTT | CASSSTGDSGNTIYF
TRBJ2-7 | NA | TRBV18 | NA | TGTGCCAGCTCACTTTATAGCGGAAGCTCCTACGAGCAGTACTTC | CASSLYSGSSYEQYF
TRBJ2-1 | TRBD2 | TRBV18 | NA | TGTGCCAGCTCACGAGGTGGGCTAGCGGGAGAGAATGAGCAGTTCTTC | CASSRGGLAGENEQFF
TRBJ1-1 | TRBD1 | TRBV10-3 | once | TGTGCCATCAGTGCTGGACAGGGAGACACTGAAGCTTTCTTT | CAISAGQGDTEAFF
TRBJ1-2 | NA | TRBV25-1 | NA | TGTGCCAGCACCCTTCGGGGTAACTATGGCTACACCTTC | CASTLRGNYGYTF